Each of the 30 T cell receptor beta chains below was sequenced from the same sample in a study of T cell responses to AZD1222 COVID-19 vaccine. Profiled with immunoSEQ multiplex PCR; TCRdb holds only in-frame clones, not every one. In the table there are 100,000 or so clones, roughly 89% of which are singletons. The sequences come from peripheral blood, collected on day 0 of AZD1222 vaccination. The receptors stem from an adult in good health.

V usage is TRBV3-1 (or the pseudogene TRBV3-2) and J usage is TRBJ2-3, with D tentatively TRBD2 (6 bases). Germline CDR1 reads LGHDT; CDR2 reads YNNKEL (reference sequence). CDR3 size: 16 residues. V was trimmed by 4 bases and J by 2 bases, leaving 16 bases between them. The CDR3 loop is CASSPNPGLNTDTQYF. DNA of the CDR3: TGTGCCAGCAGCCCAAACCCGGGACTCAACACAGATACGCAGTATTTT.

The chain carries TRBV29-1 and TRBJ2-5; D may be TRBD1 (5 bases). The V gene lost 6 bases and the J gene lost 3 bases, with 14 bases spanning the gap. Looked up from germline, CDR1 is SQVTM and CDR2 is ANQGSEA. CDR3 length: 13 residues. Written as DNA, the CDR3 is TGCAGCGTGGACACGCAGGTTAAAGAGACCCAGTACTTC. Translating gives CSVDTQVKETQYF.

The chain uses TRBV3-1 (or the pseudogene TRBV3-2) and TRBJ1-6; TRBD1 matches 7 bases. Germline assignment: CDR1 LGHDT and CDR2 YNNKEL (reference sequence). With V trimmed by 0 bases and J by 7 bases, 3 bases remained unmatched. CDR3 length equals 15 residues. CDR3 sequence reads: CASSQDGTANSPLHF. The CDR3 DNA reads as TGTGCCAGCAGCCAAGATGGGACAGCCAATTCACCCCTCCACTTT.

The chain has TRBV11-1 and TRBJ2-2; D is tentatively TRBD1 or TRBD2 (6 bases each). The V end was cut by 3 bases, the J end by 5 bases, with 16 bases between. The CDR3 has 16 residues. The germline CDR1 and CDR2 sequences are SGHAT and FQDESV (reference sequence). The CDR3 loop is CASSLEGGYLTGELFF. CDR3 in DNA: TGTGCCAGCAGCTTGGAGGGGGGATACTTAACCGGGGAGCTGTTTTTT. Combining the CDR3 with reference TRBV11-1 and TRBJ2-2 gives the whole variable domain EAEVAQSPRYKITEKSQAVAFWCDPISGHATLYWYRQILGQGPELLVQFQDESVVDDSQLPKDRFSAERLKGVDSTLKIQPAELGDSAMYLCASSLEGGYLTGELFFGEGSRLTVL.

This clone was seen only once. This sequence joins TRBV6-2 or TRBV6-3 and TRBJ2-1, with a possible D match to TRBD2 (6 bases). The germline V gene encodes CDR1 MNHEY and CDR2 SVGEGT. The CDR3 is 15 amino acids. V was cut by 5 bases and J by 6 bases, with 17 bases left in between. The CDR3 spells CASSPGLYAGNEQFF. The CDR3 nucleotides read TGTGCCAGCAGTCCAGGACTATACGCGGGCAATGAGCAGTTCTTC.

The chain combines TRBV18 with TRBJ1-3; a weak D match, TRBD1 (5 bases). Trimming removed 4 bases from V and 2 bases from J, with 12 bases in between. CDR1 KGHSH and CDR2 LQKENI come from the germline V gene. The CDR3 spans 15 residues. Here the CDR3 DNA reads TGTGCCAGCTCACGAGGGGAAGGCCCTGGAAACACCATATATTTT. It specifies CASSRGEGPGNTIYF. Variable domain in full (rest from reference TRBV18 and TRBJ1-3): NAGVMQNPRHLVRRRGQEARLRCSPMKGHSHVYWYRQLPEEGLKFMVYLQKENIIDESGMPKERFSAEFPKEGPSILRIQQVVRGDSAAYFCASSRGEGPGNTIYFGEGSWLTVV.

This sequence joins TRBV27 and TRBJ2-2, with D perhaps TRBD2 (6 bases). In germline, CDR1 is MNHEY, CDR2 SMNVEV (reference sequence). The V end lost 4 bases, the J end lost 5 bases, and 11 bases lay between the germline ends. The CDR3 length is 14 residues. The DNA for the CDR3 is TGTGCCAGCAGTTATACGGGGGTAACCGGGGAGCTGTTTTTT. Protein sequence: CASSYTGVTGELFF.

This chain uses TRBV29-1 with TRBJ2-3; D is ambiguous. V shed 4 bases and J shed 6 bases, with 8 bases lying between them. This CDR3 region has 11 residues. Looked up from germline, CDR1 is SQVTM and CDR2 is ANQGSEA. In DNA, the CDR3 is TGCAGCGTTGTGCACCGGGATACGCAGTATTTT. Encoded protein: CSVVHRDTQYF.

This sequence joins TRBV7-2 and TRBJ2-7; D gene unclear. Looked up from germline, CDR1 is SGHTA and CDR2 is FQGNSA. Trimming pared 9 bases from V and 6 bases from J, leaving 18 bases between. This CDR3 comprises 13 residues. CDR3 sequence (DNA): TGTGCCAGTTCGTCGGCAGCGAAGTTCGAGCAGTACTTC. It yields the protein CASSSAAKFEQYF.

Remarks on this clone: Other DNA sequences in this specimen translate into the identical CDR3. This chain joins TRBV18 and TRBJ2-7; D uncertain. Per germline, CDR1 KGHSH and CDR2 LQKENI. V lost 6 bases to trimming and J lost 4 bases, with 13 bases between them. This CDR3 region has 13 residues. Written as DNA, the CDR3 is TGTGCCAGCTCCCCCCCCCAGGAATACGAGCAGTACTTC. Protein sequence: CASSPPQEYEQYF.

The rearrangement links TRBV13 to TRBJ1-2, with TRBD1 matching 7 bases. The V gene's germline CDR1 is PRHDT and CDR2 FYEKMQ (reference sequence). J was trimmed by 2 bases and V by 1 base; bases with no gene match: 4. The CDR3 length is 15 residues. The CDR3 protein is CASSLVSGGNYGYTF. As DNA, the CDR3 is TGTGCCAGCAGCTTAGTGTCAGGGGGGAACTATGGCTACACCTTC.

CDR3 region: CASFSWGDGGNTIYF. CDR3 in DNA: TGTGCCAGTTTTTCTTGGGGAGACGGTGGAAACACCATATATTTT. The rearrangement uses TRBV19 and TRBJ1-3; D gene unclear. Germline assignment: CDR1 LNHDA and CDR2 SQIVND (reference sequence). This CDR3 is built from 15 residues. V gave up 8 bases and J gave up 3 bases, with 17 bases separating them.

The gene calls are TRBV4-1 and TRBJ2-2; a possible D gene is TRBD1 (5 bases). Germline CDR1 MGHRA, CDR2 YSYEKL. The germline V and J ends were trimmed by 0 bases and 7 bases, with 12 bases remaining between them. CDR3 length: 15 amino acids. The CDR3 coding sequence is TGCGCCAGCAGCCAAGAAGCAGGGATTAGCGGGGAGCTGTTTTTT. Its protein product is CASSQEAGISGELFF.

This rearrangement joins TRBV3-1 (or the pseudogene TRBV3-2) to TRBJ1-2; D is ambiguous. Deletions cut 2 bases from V and 4 bases from J, with 8 bases between. This CDR3 comprises 13 residues. CDR1 and CDR2 from the germline V gene are LGHDT and YNNKEL (reference sequence). For the CDR3, the DNA is TGTGCCAGCAGCCAAATCCGGAGCTATGGCTACACCTTC. Its protein product is CASSQIRSYGYTF.

V gene TRBV27 combines with J gene TRBJ1-2, with TRBD1 matching 8 bases. The CDR3 consists of 16 residues. The ends lost 6 bases at V and 5 bases at J; junction bases unmatched: 14. Germline lookup yields CDR1 MNHEY and CDR2 SMNVEV (reference sequence). CDR3 in DNA: TGTGCCAGCAGCCCTGTCCCGGGACAGGACGCTTATGGCTACACCTTC. The encoded protein is CASSPVPGQDAYGYTF.

The chain employs TRBV5-4 and TRBJ1-4; D unclear. Germline loops: CDR1 SGHNT, CDR2 YYREEE (reference sequence). Trimming shortened V by 0 bases and J by 7 bases, and 10 bases separated the two germline ends. The CDR3 is made up of 14 amino acids. CDR3 loop: CASSLESVREKLFF. Written as DNA, the CDR3 is TGTGCCAGCAGCTTGGAAAGCGTTCGTGAAAAACTGTTTTTT.

V is TRBV7-9 and J is TRBJ1-1; D unresolved. V lost 1 base and J 7 bases, leaving 10 bases between the germline ends. This CDR3 contains 13 residues. Germline V gene sequence: CDR1 SEHNR, CDR2 FQNEAQ (reference sequence). In nucleotides, the CDR3 is TGTGCCAGCAGCTTAGATGTCGATTATGAAGCTTTCTTT. This encodes CASSLDVDYEAFF.

The chain has TRBV3-1 (or the pseudogene TRBV3-2) and TRBJ1-3; 7 positions match TRBD1. The CDR3 loop spans 15 amino acids. The germline CDR1 and CDR2 sequences are LGHDT and YNNKEL (reference sequence). Trimming at V came to 0 bases and at J to 7 bases, leaving 6 bases not matched to a gene. CDR3 sequence (DNA): TGTGCCAGCAGCCAAGACGCAGGGGGATGGAACACCATATATTTT. Encoded protein: CASSQDAGGWNTIYF.

The J gene is TRBJ1-5, the V gene TRBV6-1; 8 positions match TRBD1. CDR3 size: 14 residues. Trimming at V came to 11 bases and at J to 6 bases, leaving 12 bases not matched to a gene. Per germline, CDR1 MNHNS and CDR2 SASEGT. In DNA, the CDR3 is TGTGCCTGCTCCGGGACAGGAAGCGTTCAGCCCCAGCATTTT. Translated, it gives CACSGTGSVQPQHF.

This clone occurred once. CDR3 in DNA: TGTGCCAGCAGTATCCTCCCCCAGGGGAATACTGAAGCTTTCTTT. It specifies CASSILPQGNTEAFF. The chain couples TRBV6-2 or TRBV6-3 to TRBJ1-1, with D possibly matching TRBD1 (6 bases). CDR1 is MNHEY and CDR2 is SVGEGT in the germline V gene. Trimming took off 5 bases at V and 5 bases at J, with 18 bases between the two ends. The CDR3 covers 15 residues.

This chain connects TRBV5-4 to TRBJ1-1, with a tentative D call TRBD1 (5 bases). CDR3 length: 14 amino acids. In germline, CDR1 is SGHNT, CDR2 YYREEE (reference sequence). With 2 bases removed from V and 2 bases from J, the gap between germline ends came to 10 bases. In DNA, the CDR3 is TGTGCCAGCAGCTTCCGGGACCTAAACACTGAAGCTTTCTTT. It encodes CASSFRDLNTEAFF.

The V and J genes are TRBV6-2 or TRBV6-3 and TRBJ2-5; TRBD2 might be the D (5 bases). Trimming removed 5 bases at V and 7 bases at J, with 14 bases between. The CDR3 spans 13 residues. CDR1 and CDR2 from the germline V gene are MNHEY and SVGEGT. CDR3 in DNA: TGTGCCAGCAGTCCCGACTATATCGGGACCCAGTACTTC. The encoded protein is CASSPDYIGTQYF.

V usage is TRBV6-5 and J usage is TRBJ2-5; D remains ambiguous. The germline V gene has CDR1 MNHEY and CDR2 SVGAGI. The CDR3 is 15 amino acids. V was cut by 0 bases and J by 4 bases, with 12 bases left in between. The CDR3 DNA sequence: TGTGCCAGCAGTTACTCAAACTGGCGCGGAGAGACCCAGTACTTC. It encodes CASSYSNWRGETQYF.

The CDR3 here is CASSYVNTEAFF. The CDR3 region has the DNA TGTGCCAGCAGCTATGTGAACACTGAAGCTTTCTTT. The chain is built from TRBV5-6 and TRBJ1-1; D gene unclear. Germline-derived CDR1 and CDR2 are SGHDT and YYEEEE. V lost 3 bases to trimming and J lost 0 bases, with 3 bases between them. The CDR3 sequence is 12 residues long.

In its sample, this clone was seen a few times. The chain is built from TRBV6-5 and TRBJ1-5, with a weak D call TRBD1 (5 bases). The V and J ends lost 4 bases and 0 bases respectively, with 10 bases between them. Germline assignment: CDR1 MNHEY and CDR2 SVGAGI. CDR3 length: 15 residues. CDR3 sequence reads: CASSLTVYSNQPQHF. CDR3 in DNA: TGTGCCAGCAGTTTGACAGTTTATAGCAATCAGCCCCAGCATTTT.

The chain carries TRBV6-5 and TRBJ2-5; D uncertain. CDR3 length: 14 amino acids. Germline CDR1 reads MNHEY; CDR2 reads SVGAGI. V lost 0 bases, J lost 4 bases, and 9 bases lay in between. The CDR3 here is CASSYSGSLETQYF. The CDR3 nucleotides read TGTGCCAGCAGTTACTCGGGTAGCTTAGAGACCCAGTACTTC.

The chain has TRBV4-3 and TRBJ1-1; maybe TRBD1 (6 bases). The CDR3 spans 14 residues. Germline V gene sequence: CDR1 LGHNA, CDR2 YSLEER. Trimming stripped 7 bases from V and 3 bases from J, with 15 bases between. CDR3 in DNA: TGCGCCAGCACCGGTGGGGGGCTGGACACTGAAGCTTTCTTT. Encoded protein: CASTGGGLDTEAFF.

J is TRBJ1-1 and V is TRBV6-5, with TRBD1 matching 7 bases. This CDR3 is 15 amino acids long. J was trimmed by 4 bases and V by 0 bases; bases with no gene match: 5. The germline CDR1 and CDR2 sequences are MNHEY and SVGAGI. CDR3 sequence reads: CASSYSTRGATEAFF. The DNA for the CDR3 is TGTGCCAGCAGTTACTCCACCAGGGGGGCCACTGAAGCTTTCTTT.

CDR3 coding DNA: TGTGCCAGCAGCGGAGGGGGCGAGGTGGCTGAAGCTTTCTTT. Residues: CASSGGGEVAEAFF. The V call is TRBV11-2, the J call TRBJ1-1, with TRBD1 matching over 7 bases. The V segment lost 5 bases and the J segment 6 bases; nucleotides outside the gene matches: 9. The CDR3 contains 14 residues. CDR1 and CDR2 (germline): SGHAT, FQNNGV. The complete variable domain, with remaining parts taken from reference TRBV11-2 and TRBJ1-1, reads EAGVAQSPRYKIIEKRQSVAFWCNPISGHATLYWYQQILGQGPKLLIQFQNNGVVDDSQLPKDRFSAERLKGVDSTLKIQPAKLEDSAVYLCASSGGGEVAEAFFGQGTRLTVV.

This chain uses TRBV2 with TRBJ2-5, with 10 bases lining up with TRBD1. Germline V CDR1 and CDR2: SNHLY, FYNNEI. CDR3 size: 15 residues. J lost 5 bases, V lost 6 bases, and 9 bases had no gene match. CDR3 nucleotides: TGTGCCAGCAGGGTACGACAGGGGGCGCGGGAGACCCAGTACTTC. This gives the protein CASRVRQGARETQYF. Looking up the rest from reference TRBV2 and TRBJ2-5 gives the full variable domain: EPEVTQTPSHQVTQMGQEVILRCVPISNHLYFYWYRQILGQKVEFLVSFYNNEISEKSEIFDDQFSVERPDGSNFTLKIRSTKLEDSAMYFCASRVRQGARETQYFGPGTRLLVL.